Shown below are 27 T cell receptor beta chains from a single sample sequenced in a study of T cell responses to AZD1222 COVID-19 vaccine (dated by TCRdb to about 2021). Receptor amplification or capture employed the immunoSEQ multiplex PCR assay. TCRdb obtained this table from immuneACCESS and retained in-frame rearrangements with V and J assigned. These tables miss some clones; where compared with another copy, unresolved V genes account for less than half of the shortfall, and the remainder is unexplained. Recorded for this sample are about 140,000 clones; 85% to 90% of them occurred a single time. Of the sample, roughly 1.7% is held by the ten largest clones. Sample time point, as interpreted from the label and publication: baseline before first vaccination. The material was peripheral blood, obtained on day 0 of AZD1222 vaccination. The source of these receptors is an adult in good health.

The chain employs TRBV12-3 or TRBV12-4 and TRBJ1-5, with 7 bases matching TRBD1. There are 13 residues in the CDR3. V was pared by 6 bases and J by 6 bases, with 5 bases of the junction left unmatched. The CDR3 DNA reads TGTGCCAGCAGCAGGGGGGAAGGTCAGCCCCAGCATTTT. Protein sequence: CASSRGEGQPQHF.

This clone was observed once. This chain connects TRBV14 to TRBJ2-3; no firm D call. The CDR3 covers 16 residues. Germline values: CDR1 SGHDN, CDR2 FVKESK. V lost 0 bases to trimming and J lost 3 bases, with 13 bases between them. This chain's CDR3 is CASSQEAELSTDTQYF. The CDR3 DNA reads TGTGCCAGCAGCCAAGAGGCGGAGCTCTCGACAGATACGCAGTATTTT.

CDR3 residues: CASSNPLKAFF. CDR3 nucleotides: TGTGCCAGCAGTAACCCCCTAAAAGCTTTCTTT. The V and J genes are TRBV12-3 or TRBV12-4 and TRBJ1-1; no firm D call. The CDR3 is 11 amino acids. Trimming stripped 5 bases from V and 9 bases from J, with 10 bases between.

J is TRBJ2-1 and V is TRBV11-2; no clear D gene. The germline V gene encodes CDR1 SGHAT and CDR2 FQNNGV. V was shortened by 5 bases and J by 4 bases, with 9 bases between the two germline ends. CDR3 length: 13 amino acids. CDR3 in DNA: TGTGCCAGCAGCCCGTATGTTTACAATGAGCAGTTCTTC. Translating gives CASSPYVYNEQFF.

This clone was recorded a few times. V is TRBV7-2 and J is TRBJ2-7; D unclear. The germline V gene has CDR1 SGHTA and CDR2 FQGNSA. This CDR3 is 14 amino acids long. Trimming cost V 6 bases and J 6 bases, with 18 bases left between them. In DNA, the CDR3 is TGTGCCAGCAGTCAATCAGGCCGGGTCGGCGAGCAGTACTTC. This sequence encodes CASSQSGRVGEQYF.

The V gene is TRBV6-5, the J gene TRBJ2-6, with a weak D call TRBD2 (6 bases). Trimming took off 0 bases at V and 0 bases at J, with 6 bases between the two ends. Germline V CDR1 and CDR2: MNHEY, SVGAGI. CDR3 length equals 16 residues. As DNA, the CDR3 is TGTGCCAGCAGTTACTCAGCGGGCTCTGGGGCCAACGTCCTGACTTTC. Translating gives CASSYSAGSGANVLTF.

This chain joins TRBV7-9 and TRBJ1-2; D gene uncertain. V was cut by 1 base and J by 0 bases, with 6 bases left in between. Germline CDR1 and CDR2: SEHNR and FQNEAQ (reference sequence). The CDR3 is 14 residues long. CDR3 DNA sequence: TGTGCCAGCAGCTTAGGTAACACTAACTATGGCTACACCTTC. Translated: CASSLGNTNYGYTF.

This clone was found once. The CDR3 bases are TGTGCCTGGAGTGTAGACGGAAACGATTCACCCCTCCACTTT. It codes for CAWSVDGNDSPLHF. This chain uses TRBV30 with TRBJ1-6, with D uncertain. The CDR3 consists of 14 residues. Germline CDR1 reads GTSNPN; CDR2 reads SVGIG (reference sequence). The V end was cut by 0 bases, the J end by 8 bases, with 11 bases between.

This clone was detected once. The genes are TRBV6-5 and TRBJ1-2; D remains ambiguous. CDR1 and CDR2 from the germline V gene are MNHEY and SVGAGI. This CDR3 region has 13 residues. Trimming shortened V by 6 bases and J by 8 bases, and 16 bases separated the two germline ends. The CDR3 protein is CASSPTLHWGYTF. The CDR3 nucleotides read TGTGCCAGCAGCCCAACGCTCCACTGGGGCTACACCTTC.

This clone was detected a few times. V and J are TRBV2 and TRBJ2-2; D may match TRBD1 or TRBD2 (5 bases each). In germline, CDR1 is SNHLY, CDR2 FYNNEI. V lost 7 bases and J 3 bases, leaving 15 bases between the germline ends. The CDR3 is 15 amino acids. CDR3 coding DNA: TGTGCCAGCAAGATGGGGACGGCGGACACCGGGGAGCTGTTTTTT. It is translated as CASKMGTADTGELFF.

The chain employs TRBV19 and TRBJ1-5, with 10 bases that match TRBD1. This CDR3 has 18 residues. V gave up 4 bases and J gave up 2 bases; unmatched junction bases: 11. Germline V gene data show CDR1 as LNHDA and CDR2 as SQIVND (reference sequence). CDR3 in amino acids: CASSTRDRGGSRNQPQHF. CDR3 DNA sequence: TGTGCCAGTAGTACCCGGGACAGGGGAGGAAGCCGCAATCAGCCCCAGCATTTT.

The DNA for the CDR3 is TGTGCCAGCAGCCAATTCGACGGAGGGCCCGAAGCTTTCTTT. Amino acid sequence: CASSQFDGGPEAFF. The rearrangement links TRBV14 to TRBJ1-1; unclear D gene. Trimming pared 2 bases from V and 8 bases from J, leaving 15 bases between. This CDR3 has 14 residues. Germline CDR1 and CDR2: SGHDN and FVKESK.

The V gene is TRBV7-9, the J gene TRBJ2-7; 8 bases are a match to TRBD1. Germline V CDR1 and CDR2: SEHNR, FQNEAQ (reference sequence). V lost 5 bases to trimming and J lost 7 bases; unmatched junction nucleotides: 10. CDR3 length: 14 residues. As DNA, the CDR3 is TGTGCCAGCAGCGAGACAGGGGCCAGGCAGGAGCAGTACTTC. Its protein product is CASSETGARQEQYF.

This rearrangement joins TRBV5-1 to TRBJ2-3; 9 nucleotides agree with TRBD1. The CDR3 covers 17 residues. Trimming at V came to 4 bases and at J to 3 bases, leaving 12 bases not matched to a gene. The V gene's germline CDR1 is SGHRS and CDR2 YFSETQ. This CDR3 is CASSATGGDRSTDTQYF. The CDR3 DNA reads as TGCGCCAGCAGCGCCACAGGGGGCGACCGTTCAACAGATACGCAGTATTTT.

J is TRBJ1-1 and V is TRBV28; TRBD1 is a possible D gene (5 bases). The CDR3 has 15 residues. The germline CDR1 and CDR2 sequences are MDHEN and SYDVKM. V was shortened by 4 bases and J by 1 base, with 13 bases between the two germline ends. The CDR3 DNA follows: TGTGCCAGCAGTTCGCACCAGGGTAGGAACACTGAAGCTTTCTTT. This translates into CASSSHQGRNTEAFF.

CDR3 bases: TGTGCCAGCAGCTTAGGGTCGACAGGGCATAAGCAGCCCCAGCATTTT. This encodes CASSLGSTGHKQPQHF. The J gene is TRBJ1-5, the V gene TRBV11-3, with TRBD1 matching 7 bases. Germline lookup yields CDR1 SGHNT and CDR2 YENEEA. V was clipped by 1 base and J by 7 bases; unmatched bases: 10. CDR3 length equals 16 residues.

This clone was found once. This chain uses TRBV7-9 with TRBJ1-3, with TRBD1 matching over 8 bases. CDR1 is SEHNR and CDR2 is FQNEAQ in the germline V gene (reference sequence). The CDR3 sequence is 15 residues long. V gave up 3 bases and J gave up 3 bases; unmatched junction bases: 4. CDR3 coding DNA: TGTGCCAGCAGCTTGTCAGGGGGCTTTGGAAACACCATATATTTT. Translating it yields CASSLSGGFGNTIYF.

The rearrangement links TRBV2 to TRBJ1-1; 7 nucleotides line up with TRBD1. Germline V CDR1 and CDR2: SNHLY, FYNNEI. This CDR3 has 13 amino acids. V trimming: 7 bases; J trimming: 8 bases; junction bases outside the gene matches: 10. The CDR3 is CASTLTRQGEAFF. The CDR3 DNA reads TGTGCCAGCACCCTCACCCGACAGGGCGAAGCTTTCTTT.

The rearrangement links TRBV18 to TRBJ2-7, with 8 bases fitting TRBD1. The CDR3 loop spans 15 amino acids. With V trimmed by 3 bases and J by 6 bases, 10 bases remained unmatched. Germline values: CDR1 KGHSH, CDR2 LQKENI. The CDR3 nucleotides are TGTGCCAGCTCACCCGGCCAGGGGGCGTCCCGCGAGCAGTACTTC. Encoded protein: CASSPGQGASREQYF.

The rearrangement links TRBV11-2 to TRBJ2-7; D perhaps matches TRBD1 (6 bases). CDR1 is SGHAT and CDR2 is FQNNGV in the germline V gene. The CDR3 length is 14 residues. The ends were cut back, 5 bases at V and 3 bases at J, with 14 bases in the middle. This CDR3 is CASSLTTGDYEQYF. The CDR3 region has the DNA TGTGCCAGCAGCCTGACGACAGGCGACTACGAGCAGTACTTC. Complete variable domain (other parts from reference TRBV11-2 and TRBJ2-7): EAGVAQSPRYKIIEKRQSVAFWCNPISGHATLYWYQQILGQGPKLLIQFQNNGVVDDSQLPKDRFSAERLKGVDSTLKIQPAKLEDSAVYLCASSLTTGDYEQYFGPGTRLTVT.

CDR3 protein: CASSLGDEQYF. DNA of the CDR3: TGTGCCAGCAGCTTGGGAGACGAGCAGTACTTC. This chain uses TRBV5-6 with TRBJ2-7; D gene uncertain. The CDR3 loop spans 11 amino acids. Trimming removed 0 bases at V and 5 bases at J, with 3 bases between. The germline CDR1 and CDR2 sequences are SGHDT and YYEEEE.

The CDR3 nucleotides read TGTGCCAGCAGTGAACCAAGACTAGCGGGGAGACGGAATGAGCAGTTCTTC. This gives the protein CASSEPRLAGRRNEQFF. This chain uses TRBV25-1 with TRBJ2-1; 11 nucleotides agree with TRBD2. The CDR3 is 17 residues long. The J segment lost 7 bases and the V segment lost 2 bases, leaving 10 bases of the junction unmatched. Germline CDR1 reads MGHDK; CDR2 reads SYGVNS. The variable domain in full, completed from reference TRBV25-1 and TRBJ2-1, reads EADIYQTPRYLVIGTGKKITLECSQTMGHDKMYWYQQDPGMELHLIHYSYGVNSTEKGDLSSESTVSRIRTEHFPLTLESARPSHTSQYLCASSEPRLAGRRNEQFFGPGTRLTVL.

The chain joins TRBV12-3 or TRBV12-4 to TRBJ1-4, with unresolved D. Trimming stripped 4 bases from V and 3 bases from J, with 0 bases between. CDR3 length: 11 amino acids. CDR3 loop: CASSSNEKLFF. The CDR3 DNA reads TGTGCCAGCAGTTCTAATGAAAAACTGTTTTTT.

V gene TRBV28 combines with J gene TRBJ2-5, with 7 bases aligning to TRBD2. The CDR3 covers 15 residues. CDR1 is MDHEN, CDR2 SYDVKM, per germline. V lost 6 bases to trimming and J lost 4 bases; unmatched junction nucleotides: 11. CDR3 DNA: TGTGCCAGCAGCACCCGGCAGGCGGGGGTAGAGACCCAGTACTTC. Its translation: CASSTRQAGVETQYF.

The V call is TRBV5-1, the J call TRBJ2-1, with 13 bases identical to TRBD2. The CDR3 contains 15 residues. The V gene's germline CDR1 is SGHRS and CDR2 YFSETQ. V lost 2 bases to trimming and J lost 6 bases; unmatched junction nucleotides: 2. CDR3 protein: CASSLTSGRANEQFF. The CDR3 DNA sequence: TGCGCCAGCAGCTTAACTAGCGGGAGGGCCAATGAGCAGTTCTTC.

This clone was found a few times. The chain employs TRBV3-1 (or the pseudogene TRBV3-2) and TRBJ1-1; D is perhaps TRBD1 (5 bases). The CDR3 length is 15 residues. Germline assignment: CDR1 LGHDT and CDR2 YNNKEL (reference sequence). V lost 0 bases to trimming and J lost 6 bases, with 14 bases between them. DNA of the CDR3: TGTGCCAGCAGCCAAGATGGGGCAGGGTGGGCTGAAGCTTTCTTT. This codes for CASSQDGAGWAEAFF.

In DNA form, the CDR3 reads TGTGCCAGTAGTATAGGAGCGGCTGAAGCTTTCTTT. Protein sequence: CASSIGAAEAFF. The chain links TRBV19 to TRBJ1-1; no firm D call. V lost 1 base and J lost 6, with 6 bases in between. This CDR3 region has 12 residues. Germline assignment: CDR1 LNHDA and CDR2 SQIVND (reference sequence).